This is a list of T cell receptor beta chains from one sample in a study of blood T cell repertoires in COVID-19. The assay was immunoSEQ multiplex PCR, and TCRdb's table has in-frame clones only and misses some. Among about 200,000 clones listed, under 90% were seen once. The sequenced sample consisted of peripheral blood. All receptors come from a man in his 60s who had recovered from COVID-19. Each CDR3 is given with its conserved first and last residue. A D gene is named only where the DNA matches it firmly. Clone size is given for some rows only: seen once, a few or many times, or a class if the clone is expanded.

TGTGCCAGTGGACAGGGACAGCTCTACAATGAGCAGTTCTTC	CASGQGQLYNEQFF	once	TRBV19	TRBD1	TRBJ2-1
TGTGCCAGTAGTATAGAACAGGCTGGCCAGCCCCAGCATTTT	CASSIEQAGQPQHF	-	TRBV19	-	TRBJ1-5
TGTGCCAGCAGCGCACAGGGGGGCCCCGGGAACATTCAGTACTTC	CASSAQGGPGNIQYF	-	TRBV9	TRBD1	TRBJ2-4
TGCAGTGCTAGTAGGCTAGCGGAGGCCCCACCTCGGGAGCAGTACTTC	CSASRLAEAPPREQYF	-	TRBV20-1	TRBD2	TRBJ2-7
TGTGCCAGCAGCCCCCCAGCGGGAGGGCCAATCGGCGCAGATACGCAGTATTTT	CASSPPAGGPIGADTQYF	-	TRBV11-2	TRBD2	TRBJ2-3
TGTGCCAGCAGTTACTCCGGGCAGGGCCTTGCTACGCAGTATTTT	CASSYSGQGLATQYF	once	TRBV6-5	-	TRBJ2-3
TGTGCCAGCAGCCGACAGGCCCTTAACGCGAACACCGGGGAGCTGTTTTTT	CASSRQALNANTGELFF	-	TRBV7-3	-	TRBJ2-2
TGTGCCAGCAGGGGACTAGCGGGGGGTGATACGCAGTATTTT	CASRGLAGGDTQYF	once	TRBV6-5	TRBD2	TRBJ2-3
TGCGCCAGCAGCCCGACGGGAACAGGGGGCACTGAAGCTTTCTTT	CASSPTGTGGTEAFF	-	TRBV4-1	TRBD1	TRBJ1-1
TGTGCCAGCAGCTTAGATAGGGCGGGGCAAGAGACCCAGTACTTC	CASSLDRAGQETQYF	once	TRBV11-2	-	TRBJ2-5
TGTGCCAGCAGCTTAGCGAAGGGGAAAGGGGCCAACGTCCTGACTTTC	CASSLAKGKGANVLTF	-	TRBV7-9	-	TRBJ2-6
TGCGCCAGCAGCCAAGACTGGGGGGGGTACCAAGAGACCCAGTACTTC	CASSQDWGGYQETQYF	once	TRBV4-1	TRBD2	TRBJ2-5
TGTGCCAGTAGTATAGATCGTTGGCCGGGTCCTCCCCAGCATTTT	CASSIDRWPGPPQHF	-	TRBV19	-	TRBJ1-5
TGTGCCAGCAGCGCCTCCGGGACAGGGATAGAGACCCAGTACTTC	CASSASGTGIETQYF	-	TRBV9	TRBD1	TRBJ2-5
TGTGCCAGCAGTTTACGGCAGGATAATTCACCCCTCCACTTT	CASSLRQDNSPLHF	-	TRBV27	-	TRBJ1-6
TGTGCCAGCACTACCCTCCCCCGCGGGGGGTACTACGAGCAGTACTTC	CASTTLPRGGYYEQYF	-	TRBV28	TRBD2	TRBJ2-7
TGCGCCAGCAGCCCAGGGACAGGTGGTACAGATACGCAGTATTTT	CASSPGTGGTDTQYF	-	TRBV5-1	TRBD1	TRBJ2-3
TGTGCCAGCAGCTTAGACGGGAGCTCCTACAATGAGCAGTTCTTC	CASSLDGSSYNEQFF	-	TRBV7-2	-	TRBJ2-1
TGTGCCAGCAGCCTCGGGGTCGAGCAGTACTTC	CASSLGVEQYF	few	TRBV11-2	-	TRBJ2-7
TGTGCCAGTAGTCCCGGGGTAACGAACACCGGGGAGCTGTTTTTT	CASSPGVTNTGELFF	-	TRBV19	-	TRBJ2-2
TGTGCCAGCAGCGCCAGCGGAGAGGGTGTAACCCTCCGGGAAAAACTGTTTTTT	CASSASGEGVTLREKLFF	-	TRBV9	-	TRBJ1-4
TGCAGCGCGGGCCCACCCGTCTTGGGGGGGAATGGCTACACCTTC	CSAGPPVLGGNGYTF	-	TRBV29-1	-	TRBJ1-2
TGCGCCAGCAGCCAAGGGGACAGCGGGAGGGTGAGAGATACGCAGTATTTT	CASSQGDSGRVRDTQYF	-	TRBV4-1	TRBD2	TRBJ2-3
TGTGCCAGCAGTTACGCCAGGACAGGGATTTCACCCCTCCACTTT	CASSYARTGISPLHF	once	TRBV6-5	TRBD1	TRBJ1-6
TGTGCCAGCAGCCGTACTCGGACGGACAGGTCCTACGAGCAGTACTTC	CASSRTRTDRSYEQYF	-	TRBV11-2	TRBD1	TRBJ2-7
TGTGCCAGCAGTTTACGAGTTTGGGGCCCCAACACTGAAGCTTTCTTT	CASSLRVWGPNTEAFF	-	TRBV27	-	TRBJ1-1
TGTGCCAGCTCACCGGCCCAGGGGTCAAACACTGAAGCTTTCTTT	CASSPAQGSNTEAFF	-	TRBV18	-	TRBJ1-1
TGTGCCAGCAGTGCGTTACCAGGGGCTACTAATGAAAAACTGTTTTTT	CASSALPGATNEKLFF	few	TRBV6-1	-	TRBJ1-4
TGTGCCAGCAGCTTGACTAGCCGGTCGGAGACCCAGTACTTC	CASSLTSRSETQYF	once	TRBV5-4	-	TRBJ2-5
TGTGCCAGCTCACGTGACAGGGGAAATCAGCCCCAGCATTTT	CASSRDRGNQPQHF	-	TRBV18	TRBD1	TRBJ1-5
TGTGCCAGCCTGGGGACAGGCAGGAACACTGAAGCTTTCTTT	CASLGTGRNTEAFF	-	TRBV28	TRBD1	TRBJ1-1
TGCGCCAGCAGCCAAGATACTTCTAGGGGGCCTGGAAACACCATATATTTT	CASSQDTSRGPGNTIYF	-	TRBV4-1	TRBD1	TRBJ1-3
TGTGCCAGCAGTACCTTCGGGACAGGGGGCTTGAATGAGCAGTTCTTC	CASSTFGTGGLNEQFF	-	TRBV28	TRBD1	TRBJ2-1
TGTGCCAGCAGCTTACCAGGGGCTGGGGAGACCCAGTACTTC	CASSLPGAGETQYF	-	TRBV7-2	-	TRBJ2-5
TGTGCCAGCAGTTTACTTAGCGGGATTGCTGGTGAGCAGTTCTTC	CASSLLSGIAGEQFF	-	TRBV28	TRBD2	TRBJ2-1
TGTGCCAGTAGCAGGGACATAAACTATGGCTACACCTTC	CASSRDINYGYTF	-	TRBV19	-	TRBJ1-2
TGTGCCAGCAGTTTCAGCGCTAGCGGGAGGTCCGGAACAGATACGCAGTATTTT	CASSFSASGRSGTDTQYF	-	TRBV27	TRBD2	TRBJ2-3
TGTGCCAGCTCAGCGTACCAAGAGACCCAGTACTTC	CASSAYQETQYF	-	TRBV18	-	TRBJ2-5
TGTGCCAGCAGCAATGGACAGACAACTAATGAAAAACTGTTTTTT	CASSNGQTTNEKLFF	-	TRBV2	-	TRBJ1-4
TGTGCCAGCAGTGAAGCGGTAAGCTGGTTCAGCGGATACAATGAGCAGTTCTTC	CASSEAVSWFSGYNEQFF	-	TRBV6-1	-	TRBJ2-1
TGTGCCAGCTCACCCAACAGGGGGCAAGAGACCCAGTACTTC	CASSPNRGQETQYF	-	TRBV18	TRBD1	TRBJ2-5
TGTGCCAGCAGTGCAGCGGGAGGGCCAGGCGAGCAGTACTTC	CASSAAGGPGEQYF	-	TRBV28	TRBD2	TRBJ2-7